This record concerns one T cell receptor (beta chain) sequence. A read error may produce the germline difference seen at one junction end. The record originates from a study of T-cell reconstitution after alpha-beta-depleted transplantation in children. CDR3 length equals 15 residues. Germline values: CDR1 SSHAT, CDR2 FNYEAQ (reference sequence). During its preparation, the TCRbeta library received unique molecular identifiers. MiXCR was run by TCRdb on the PCR reads, yielding one entry per CDR3 protein. The sample has 300,000 to 400,000 distinct CDR3 sequences; about an eighth are singletons. The chain recombines TRBV7-7 with TRBJ2-2; 10 bases line up with TRBD1. This sample comprised PBMCs, obtained from the stem cell graft. This TCR was recovered from a human donor who donated a stem cell graft to a child with Fanconi anemia. DNA for the CDR3: TGTGCTAGCAGCTCCACGGGACAGGGGATCGGGGAGCTGTTTTTT. It encodes CASSSTGQGIGELFF.